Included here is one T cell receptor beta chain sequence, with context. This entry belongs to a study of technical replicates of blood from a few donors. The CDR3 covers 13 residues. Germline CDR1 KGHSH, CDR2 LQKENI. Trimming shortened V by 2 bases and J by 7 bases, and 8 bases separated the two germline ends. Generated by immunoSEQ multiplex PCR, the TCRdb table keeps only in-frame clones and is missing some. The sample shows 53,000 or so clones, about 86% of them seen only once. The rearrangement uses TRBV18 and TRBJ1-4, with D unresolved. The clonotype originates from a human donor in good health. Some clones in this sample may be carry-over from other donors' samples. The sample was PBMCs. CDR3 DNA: TGTGCCAGCTCACCAAGCATAGCTGAAAAACTGTTTTTT. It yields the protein CASSPSIAEKLFF.